Sequencing of this T cell receptor beta chain was carried out in a study of cytotoxic CD8 clonotypes in ibrutinib-treated CLL. Study-level information: Response samples were obtained once patients had received a median about 11 months of treatment, range 6 to 36.

Assay: immunoSEQ multiplex PCR; the TCRdb copy retains only in-frame clones and omits some. Of 17,000 or so clones listed, 81% are singletons. The CDR3 is 13 residues long. Germline CDR1 reads LGHNA; CDR2 reads YSLEER. With 0 bases removed from V and 4 bases from J, the gap between germline ends came to 7 bases. The receptor's source is a human donor with chronic lymphocytic leukemia. The chain uses TRBV4-3 and TRBJ2-7; no clear D gene. This material consisted of PBMCs, taken before ibrutinib treatment. CDR3 in amino acids: CASSQDGAYEQYF. CDR3 coding DNA: TGCGCCAGCAGCCAAGATGGCGCGTACGAGCAGTACTTC.